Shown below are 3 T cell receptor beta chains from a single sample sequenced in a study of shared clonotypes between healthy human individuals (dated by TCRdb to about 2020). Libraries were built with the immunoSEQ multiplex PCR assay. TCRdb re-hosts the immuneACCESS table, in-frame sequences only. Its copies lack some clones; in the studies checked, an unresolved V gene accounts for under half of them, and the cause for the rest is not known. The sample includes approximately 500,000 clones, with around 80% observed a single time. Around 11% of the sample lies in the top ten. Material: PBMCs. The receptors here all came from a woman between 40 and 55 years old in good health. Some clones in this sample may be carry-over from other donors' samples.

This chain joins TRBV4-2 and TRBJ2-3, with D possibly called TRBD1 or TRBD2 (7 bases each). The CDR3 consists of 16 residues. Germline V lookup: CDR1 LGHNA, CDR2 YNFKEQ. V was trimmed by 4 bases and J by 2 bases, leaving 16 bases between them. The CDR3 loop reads CASSPQGGGITDTQYF. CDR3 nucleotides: TGTGCCAGCAGCCCGCAGGGGGGGGGTATCACAGATACGCAGTATTTT.

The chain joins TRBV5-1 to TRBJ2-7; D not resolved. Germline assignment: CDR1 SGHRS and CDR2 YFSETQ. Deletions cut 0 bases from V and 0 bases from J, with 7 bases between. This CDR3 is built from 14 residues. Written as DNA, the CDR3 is TGCGCCAGCAGCTTGGCCGAGAGCTCCTACGAGCAGTACTTC. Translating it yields CASSLAESSYEQYF.

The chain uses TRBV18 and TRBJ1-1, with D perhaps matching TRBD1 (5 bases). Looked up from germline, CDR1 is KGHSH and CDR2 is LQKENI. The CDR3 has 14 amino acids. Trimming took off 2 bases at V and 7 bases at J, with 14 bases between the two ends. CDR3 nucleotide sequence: TGTGCCAGCTCACCAATACATACAGGACTTGAAGCTTTCTTT. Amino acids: CASSPIHTGLEAFF.